Shown below are 3 T cell receptor beta chains from a single sample sequenced in a study of T cells in women clearing cervical HPV infection (dated by TCRdb to the late 2010s). Receptor libraries were prepared by the immunoSEQ multiplex PCR assay. TCRdb provides this immuneACCESS table in a form limited to in-frame rearrangements. Some clones are lacking; in checked studies, under half of them reflect an unresolved V gene, and why the rest are absent is not known. The sample table on file contains tens of thousands of clones. The ten largest account for approximately 20% of the sample. Sample: blood buffy coat. These receptors all stem from a woman aged 18-70 years with a cervical HPV16 infection that either progressed to CIN3+ or cleared (not recorded which).

As concerns this clone: The CDR3 end falls 3 residues outside the read, so it is completed with the germline J gene. The chain links TRBV5-1 to TRBJ1-4; no clear D. The germline CDR1 and CDR2 sequences are SGHRS and YFSETQ. The CDR3 runs to 14 residues. Trimming took 2 bases from V and 0 from J, leaving 5 bases between them. The covered CDR3 bases are TGCGCCAGCAGCTTATTAGCAACTAATGAAAAA. This gives the protein CASSLLATNEK. From start to end, the CDR3 is CASSLLATNEKLFF.

About this clone itself: The read stops 3 residues short of the end of the CDR3; the missing end is completed from the germline J gene. Other DNA variants within this sample encode the same CDR3. The chain is built from TRBV20-1 and TRBJ2-1, with TRBD2 matching over 8 bases. There are 16 residues in the CDR3. The trim removed 5 bases at V and 4 bases at J, leaving 13 bases unmatched. The V gene's germline CDR1 is DFQATT and CDR2 SNEGSKA (reference sequence). The CDR3 loop reads CSAPESGSRIYNEQFF. The covered CDR3 bases are TGCAGTGCTCCGGAGAGCGGGAGCCGGATTTACAATGAG.

Turning to this clone: The read is 3 residues too short to cover the CDR3 end, so that end is filled in from the germline J gene. The rearrangement joins TRBV20-1 to TRBJ2-1; 8 nucleotides line up with TRBD2. The J segment lost 5 bases and the V segment lost 5 bases, leaving 8 bases of the junction unmatched. The CDR3 has 14 residues. Germline CDR1 is DFQATT and CDR2 is SNEGSKA (reference sequence). The CDR3 reads CSAGLAGLNNEQFF. CDR3 bases read: TGCAGTGCTGGTCTAGCGGGCCTCAACAATGAG.